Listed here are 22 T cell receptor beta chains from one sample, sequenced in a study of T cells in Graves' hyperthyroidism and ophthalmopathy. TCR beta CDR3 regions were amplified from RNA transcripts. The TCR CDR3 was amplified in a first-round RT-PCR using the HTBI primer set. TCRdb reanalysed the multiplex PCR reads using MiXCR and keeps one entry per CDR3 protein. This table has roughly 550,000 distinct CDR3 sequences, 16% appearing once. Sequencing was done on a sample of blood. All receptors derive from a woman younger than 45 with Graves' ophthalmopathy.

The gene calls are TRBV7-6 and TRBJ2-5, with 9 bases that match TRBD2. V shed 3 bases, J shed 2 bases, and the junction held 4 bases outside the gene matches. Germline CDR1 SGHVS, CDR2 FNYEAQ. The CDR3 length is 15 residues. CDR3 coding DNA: TGTGCCAGCAGCTTCACCAGCGGGAGGCAAGAGACCCAGTACTTC. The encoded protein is CASSFTSGRQETQYF.

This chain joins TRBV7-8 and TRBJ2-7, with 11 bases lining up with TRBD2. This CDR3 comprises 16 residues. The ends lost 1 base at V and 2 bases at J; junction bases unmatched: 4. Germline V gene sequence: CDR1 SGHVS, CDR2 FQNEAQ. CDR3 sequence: CASSLVAGGPTYEQYF. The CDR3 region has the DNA TGTGCCAGCAGCTTAGTAGCGGGAGGGCCTACCTACGAGCAGTACTTC.

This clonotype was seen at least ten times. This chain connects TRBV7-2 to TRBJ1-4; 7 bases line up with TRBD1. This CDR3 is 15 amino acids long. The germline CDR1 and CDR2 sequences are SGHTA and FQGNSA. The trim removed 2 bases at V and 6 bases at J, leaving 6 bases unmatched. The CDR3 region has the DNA TGTGCCAGCAGCTTAATGGGACAGAACTATGAAAAACTGTTTTTT. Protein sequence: CASSLMGQNYEKLFF.

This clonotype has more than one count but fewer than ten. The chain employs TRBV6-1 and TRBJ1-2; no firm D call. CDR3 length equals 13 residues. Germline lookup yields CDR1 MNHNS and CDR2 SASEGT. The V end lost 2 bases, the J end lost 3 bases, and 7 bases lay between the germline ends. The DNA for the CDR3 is TGTGCCAGCAGTGAAAGACGGGACTATGGCTACACCTTC. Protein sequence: CASSERRDYGYTF.

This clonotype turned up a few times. DNA of the CDR3: TGTGCCAGCACCTCCCGCACGACAGGGGGCGCCCCCAGAAACATTCAGTACTTC. It codes for CASTSRTTGGAPRNIQYF. V gene TRBV7-9 combines with J gene TRBJ2-4, with 10 bases lining up with TRBD1. This CDR3 contains 18 residues. J lost 6 bases, V lost 7 bases, and 18 bases had no gene match. Germline V gene data show CDR1 as SEHNR and CDR2 as FQNEAQ (reference sequence).

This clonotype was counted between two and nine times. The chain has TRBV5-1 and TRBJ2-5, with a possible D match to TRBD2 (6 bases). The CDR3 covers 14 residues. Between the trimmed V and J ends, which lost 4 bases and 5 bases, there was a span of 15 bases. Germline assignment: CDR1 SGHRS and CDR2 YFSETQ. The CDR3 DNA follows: TGCGCCAGCAGCCCAGCGGGTTCGGTGGAGACCCAGTACTTC. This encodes CASSPAGSVETQYF.

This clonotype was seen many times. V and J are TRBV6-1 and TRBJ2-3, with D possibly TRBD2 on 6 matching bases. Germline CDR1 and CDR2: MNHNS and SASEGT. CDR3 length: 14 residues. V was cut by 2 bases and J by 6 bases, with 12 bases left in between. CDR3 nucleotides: TGTGCCAGCAGTGAAAAACTCCGGGGGGATACGCAGTATTTT. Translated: CASSEKLRGDTQYF.

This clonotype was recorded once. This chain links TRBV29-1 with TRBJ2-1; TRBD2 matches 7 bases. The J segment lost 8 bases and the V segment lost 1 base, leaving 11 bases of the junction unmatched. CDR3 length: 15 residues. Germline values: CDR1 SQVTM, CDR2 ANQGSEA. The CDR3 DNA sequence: TGCAGCGTTGAAGTCGCAAGCGGGGTCAGGGATGAGCAGTTCTTC. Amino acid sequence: CSVEVASGVRDEQFF.

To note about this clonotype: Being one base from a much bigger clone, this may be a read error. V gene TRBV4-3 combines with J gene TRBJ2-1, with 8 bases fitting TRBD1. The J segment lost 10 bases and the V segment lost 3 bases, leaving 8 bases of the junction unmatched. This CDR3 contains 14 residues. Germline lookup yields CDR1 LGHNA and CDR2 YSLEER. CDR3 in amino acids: CASSQWGQVVEQFF. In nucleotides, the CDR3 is TGCGCCAGCAGCCAGTGGGGACAGGTGGTCGAGCAGTTCTTC.

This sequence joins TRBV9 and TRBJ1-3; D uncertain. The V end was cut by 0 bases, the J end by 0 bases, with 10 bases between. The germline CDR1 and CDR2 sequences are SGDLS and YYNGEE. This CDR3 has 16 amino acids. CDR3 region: CASSVDPASSGNTIYF. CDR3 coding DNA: TGTGCCAGCAGCGTAGATCCCGCGAGCTCTGGAAACACCATATATTTT.

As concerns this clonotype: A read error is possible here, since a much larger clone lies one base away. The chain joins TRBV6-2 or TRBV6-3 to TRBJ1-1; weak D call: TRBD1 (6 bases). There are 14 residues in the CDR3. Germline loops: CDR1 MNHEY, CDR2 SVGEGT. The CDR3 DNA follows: TGTGCCAGCAGCTTTGGGACACCGAACACTGGAGCTTTCTTT. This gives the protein CASSFGTPNTGAFF.

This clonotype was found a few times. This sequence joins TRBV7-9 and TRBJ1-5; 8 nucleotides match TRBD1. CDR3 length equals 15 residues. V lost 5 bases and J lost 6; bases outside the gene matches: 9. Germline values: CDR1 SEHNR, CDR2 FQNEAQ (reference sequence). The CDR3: CASSGEQGVPQPQHF. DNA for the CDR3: TGTGCCAGCAGCGGCGAACAGGGGGTCCCTCAGCCCCAGCATTTT.

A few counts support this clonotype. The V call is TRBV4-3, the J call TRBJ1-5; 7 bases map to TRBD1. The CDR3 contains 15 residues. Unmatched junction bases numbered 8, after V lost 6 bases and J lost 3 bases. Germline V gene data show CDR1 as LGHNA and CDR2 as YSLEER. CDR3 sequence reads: CASSRDRAFNQPQHF. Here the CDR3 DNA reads TGCGCCAGCAGTCGAGACAGGGCCTTCAATCAGCCCCAGCATTTT.

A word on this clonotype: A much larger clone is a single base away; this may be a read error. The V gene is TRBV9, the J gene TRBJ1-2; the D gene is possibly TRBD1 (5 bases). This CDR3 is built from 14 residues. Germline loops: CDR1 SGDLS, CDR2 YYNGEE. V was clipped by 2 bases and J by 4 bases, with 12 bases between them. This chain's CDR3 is CASSVNGTLYGYTF. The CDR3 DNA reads TGTGCCAGCAGCGTTAACGGGACCCTCTATGGCTACACCTTC. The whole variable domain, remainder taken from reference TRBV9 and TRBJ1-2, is DSGVTQTPKHLITATGQRVTLRCSPRSGDLSVYWYQQSLDQGLQFLIQYYNGEERAKGNILERFSAQQFPDLHSELNLSSLELGDSALYFCASSVNGTLYGYTFGSGTRLTVV.

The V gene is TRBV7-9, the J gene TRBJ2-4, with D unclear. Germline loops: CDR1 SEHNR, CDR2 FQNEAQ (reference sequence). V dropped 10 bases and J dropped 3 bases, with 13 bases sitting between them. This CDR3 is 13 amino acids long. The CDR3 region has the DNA TGTGCCACATACCGCCTTAACAAAAACATTCAGTACTTC. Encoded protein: CATYRLNKNIQYF.

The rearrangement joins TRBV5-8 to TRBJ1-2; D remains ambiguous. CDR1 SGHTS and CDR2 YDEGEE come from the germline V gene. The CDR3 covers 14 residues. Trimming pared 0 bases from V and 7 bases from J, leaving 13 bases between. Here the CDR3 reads CASSLGTRSGGYTF. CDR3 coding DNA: TGTGCCAGCAGCTTGGGCACTCGCTCGGGTGGCTACACCTTC.

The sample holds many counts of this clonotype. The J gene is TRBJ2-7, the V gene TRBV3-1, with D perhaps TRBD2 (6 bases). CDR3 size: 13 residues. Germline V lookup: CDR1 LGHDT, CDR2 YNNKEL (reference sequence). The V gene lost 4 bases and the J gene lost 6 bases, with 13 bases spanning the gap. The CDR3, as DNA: TGTGCCAGCAGCCCCCGACTAGATGGCGAGCAGTACTTC. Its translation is CASSPRLDGEQYF.

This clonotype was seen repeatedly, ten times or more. CDR3 bases: TGTGCCAGCAGTTTAGAGGCAGGGAGCGCTGAAGCTTTCTTT. Encoded protein: CASSLEAGSAEAFF. This chain links TRBV6-1 with TRBJ1-1, with D possibly matching TRBD1 (5 bases). CDR3 size: 14 residues. Between the trimmed V and J ends, which lost 5 bases and 6 bases, there was a span of 16 bases. From germline, CDR1 is MNHNS and CDR2 SASEGT.

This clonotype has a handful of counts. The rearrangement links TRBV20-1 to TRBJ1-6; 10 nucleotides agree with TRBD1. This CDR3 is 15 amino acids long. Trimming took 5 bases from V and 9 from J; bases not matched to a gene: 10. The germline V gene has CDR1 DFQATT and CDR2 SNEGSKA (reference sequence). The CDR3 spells CSADPGTGDSSPLHF. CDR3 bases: TGCAGTGCTGATCCCGGGACAGGGGATAGTTCACCCCTCCACTTT.

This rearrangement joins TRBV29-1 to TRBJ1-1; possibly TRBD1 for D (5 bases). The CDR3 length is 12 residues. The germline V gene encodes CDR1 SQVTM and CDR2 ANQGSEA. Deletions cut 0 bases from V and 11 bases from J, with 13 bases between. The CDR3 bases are TGCAGCGTTGAAGAGCAGACAGACCGGGCTTTCTTT. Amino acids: CSVEEQTDRAFF. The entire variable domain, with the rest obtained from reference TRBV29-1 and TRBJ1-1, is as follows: SAVISQKPSRDICQRGTSLTIQCQVDSQVTMMFWYRQQPGQSLTLIATANQGSEATYESGFVIDKFPISRPNLTFSTLTVSNMSPEDSSIYLCSVEEQTDRAFFGQGTRLTVV.

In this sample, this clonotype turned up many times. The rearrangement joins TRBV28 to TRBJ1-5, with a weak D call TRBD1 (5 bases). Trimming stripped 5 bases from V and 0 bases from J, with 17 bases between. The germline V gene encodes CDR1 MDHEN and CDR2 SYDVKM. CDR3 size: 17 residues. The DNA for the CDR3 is TGTGCCAGCAGTACTCGGACATACACCCGTAGCAATCAGCCCCAGCATTTT. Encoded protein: CASSTRTYTRSNQPQHF. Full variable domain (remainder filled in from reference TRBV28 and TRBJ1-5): DVKVTQSSRYLVKRTGEKVFLECVQDMDHENMFWYRQDPGLGLRLIYFSYDVKMKEKGDIPEGYSVSREKKERFSLILESASTNQTSMYLCASSTRTYTRSNQPQHFGDGTRLSIL.

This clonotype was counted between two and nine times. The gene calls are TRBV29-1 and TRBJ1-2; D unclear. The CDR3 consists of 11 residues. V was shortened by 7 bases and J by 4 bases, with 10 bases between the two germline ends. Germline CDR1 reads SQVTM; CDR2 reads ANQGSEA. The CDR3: CSAVTGYGYTF. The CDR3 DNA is TGCAGCGCGGTCACGGGCTATGGCTACACCTTC.